This TCR beta chain emerged from a study of T cells in Graves' hyperthyroidism and ophthalmopathy. CDR3 length: 13 residues. Germline V gene sequence: CDR1 SNHLY, CDR2 FYNNEI. Trimming at V came to 8 bases and at J to 6 bases, leaving 4 bases not matched to a gene. In its sample, this clonotype was seen many times. RNA transcripts served as the template for amplifying TCR beta CDR3 regions. In the first-round RT-PCR of the TCR CDR3, the HTBI primer set was used. TCRdb recomputed calls from the multiplex PCR reads with MiXCR, one row per CDR3 protein. The data show around 340,000 distinct CDR3 sequences, 17% seen once.

Sequencing input: blood. The clonotype was recovered from a woman in her 30s with Graves' hyperthyroidism that later progressed to Graves' ophthalmopathy. V is TRBV2 and J is TRBJ2-1; TRBD2 aligns across 10 bases. The CDR3 is CASQREGTNEQFF. The CDR3 nucleotides read TGTGCCAGCCAGCGGGAGGGGACCAATGAGCAGTTCTTC.